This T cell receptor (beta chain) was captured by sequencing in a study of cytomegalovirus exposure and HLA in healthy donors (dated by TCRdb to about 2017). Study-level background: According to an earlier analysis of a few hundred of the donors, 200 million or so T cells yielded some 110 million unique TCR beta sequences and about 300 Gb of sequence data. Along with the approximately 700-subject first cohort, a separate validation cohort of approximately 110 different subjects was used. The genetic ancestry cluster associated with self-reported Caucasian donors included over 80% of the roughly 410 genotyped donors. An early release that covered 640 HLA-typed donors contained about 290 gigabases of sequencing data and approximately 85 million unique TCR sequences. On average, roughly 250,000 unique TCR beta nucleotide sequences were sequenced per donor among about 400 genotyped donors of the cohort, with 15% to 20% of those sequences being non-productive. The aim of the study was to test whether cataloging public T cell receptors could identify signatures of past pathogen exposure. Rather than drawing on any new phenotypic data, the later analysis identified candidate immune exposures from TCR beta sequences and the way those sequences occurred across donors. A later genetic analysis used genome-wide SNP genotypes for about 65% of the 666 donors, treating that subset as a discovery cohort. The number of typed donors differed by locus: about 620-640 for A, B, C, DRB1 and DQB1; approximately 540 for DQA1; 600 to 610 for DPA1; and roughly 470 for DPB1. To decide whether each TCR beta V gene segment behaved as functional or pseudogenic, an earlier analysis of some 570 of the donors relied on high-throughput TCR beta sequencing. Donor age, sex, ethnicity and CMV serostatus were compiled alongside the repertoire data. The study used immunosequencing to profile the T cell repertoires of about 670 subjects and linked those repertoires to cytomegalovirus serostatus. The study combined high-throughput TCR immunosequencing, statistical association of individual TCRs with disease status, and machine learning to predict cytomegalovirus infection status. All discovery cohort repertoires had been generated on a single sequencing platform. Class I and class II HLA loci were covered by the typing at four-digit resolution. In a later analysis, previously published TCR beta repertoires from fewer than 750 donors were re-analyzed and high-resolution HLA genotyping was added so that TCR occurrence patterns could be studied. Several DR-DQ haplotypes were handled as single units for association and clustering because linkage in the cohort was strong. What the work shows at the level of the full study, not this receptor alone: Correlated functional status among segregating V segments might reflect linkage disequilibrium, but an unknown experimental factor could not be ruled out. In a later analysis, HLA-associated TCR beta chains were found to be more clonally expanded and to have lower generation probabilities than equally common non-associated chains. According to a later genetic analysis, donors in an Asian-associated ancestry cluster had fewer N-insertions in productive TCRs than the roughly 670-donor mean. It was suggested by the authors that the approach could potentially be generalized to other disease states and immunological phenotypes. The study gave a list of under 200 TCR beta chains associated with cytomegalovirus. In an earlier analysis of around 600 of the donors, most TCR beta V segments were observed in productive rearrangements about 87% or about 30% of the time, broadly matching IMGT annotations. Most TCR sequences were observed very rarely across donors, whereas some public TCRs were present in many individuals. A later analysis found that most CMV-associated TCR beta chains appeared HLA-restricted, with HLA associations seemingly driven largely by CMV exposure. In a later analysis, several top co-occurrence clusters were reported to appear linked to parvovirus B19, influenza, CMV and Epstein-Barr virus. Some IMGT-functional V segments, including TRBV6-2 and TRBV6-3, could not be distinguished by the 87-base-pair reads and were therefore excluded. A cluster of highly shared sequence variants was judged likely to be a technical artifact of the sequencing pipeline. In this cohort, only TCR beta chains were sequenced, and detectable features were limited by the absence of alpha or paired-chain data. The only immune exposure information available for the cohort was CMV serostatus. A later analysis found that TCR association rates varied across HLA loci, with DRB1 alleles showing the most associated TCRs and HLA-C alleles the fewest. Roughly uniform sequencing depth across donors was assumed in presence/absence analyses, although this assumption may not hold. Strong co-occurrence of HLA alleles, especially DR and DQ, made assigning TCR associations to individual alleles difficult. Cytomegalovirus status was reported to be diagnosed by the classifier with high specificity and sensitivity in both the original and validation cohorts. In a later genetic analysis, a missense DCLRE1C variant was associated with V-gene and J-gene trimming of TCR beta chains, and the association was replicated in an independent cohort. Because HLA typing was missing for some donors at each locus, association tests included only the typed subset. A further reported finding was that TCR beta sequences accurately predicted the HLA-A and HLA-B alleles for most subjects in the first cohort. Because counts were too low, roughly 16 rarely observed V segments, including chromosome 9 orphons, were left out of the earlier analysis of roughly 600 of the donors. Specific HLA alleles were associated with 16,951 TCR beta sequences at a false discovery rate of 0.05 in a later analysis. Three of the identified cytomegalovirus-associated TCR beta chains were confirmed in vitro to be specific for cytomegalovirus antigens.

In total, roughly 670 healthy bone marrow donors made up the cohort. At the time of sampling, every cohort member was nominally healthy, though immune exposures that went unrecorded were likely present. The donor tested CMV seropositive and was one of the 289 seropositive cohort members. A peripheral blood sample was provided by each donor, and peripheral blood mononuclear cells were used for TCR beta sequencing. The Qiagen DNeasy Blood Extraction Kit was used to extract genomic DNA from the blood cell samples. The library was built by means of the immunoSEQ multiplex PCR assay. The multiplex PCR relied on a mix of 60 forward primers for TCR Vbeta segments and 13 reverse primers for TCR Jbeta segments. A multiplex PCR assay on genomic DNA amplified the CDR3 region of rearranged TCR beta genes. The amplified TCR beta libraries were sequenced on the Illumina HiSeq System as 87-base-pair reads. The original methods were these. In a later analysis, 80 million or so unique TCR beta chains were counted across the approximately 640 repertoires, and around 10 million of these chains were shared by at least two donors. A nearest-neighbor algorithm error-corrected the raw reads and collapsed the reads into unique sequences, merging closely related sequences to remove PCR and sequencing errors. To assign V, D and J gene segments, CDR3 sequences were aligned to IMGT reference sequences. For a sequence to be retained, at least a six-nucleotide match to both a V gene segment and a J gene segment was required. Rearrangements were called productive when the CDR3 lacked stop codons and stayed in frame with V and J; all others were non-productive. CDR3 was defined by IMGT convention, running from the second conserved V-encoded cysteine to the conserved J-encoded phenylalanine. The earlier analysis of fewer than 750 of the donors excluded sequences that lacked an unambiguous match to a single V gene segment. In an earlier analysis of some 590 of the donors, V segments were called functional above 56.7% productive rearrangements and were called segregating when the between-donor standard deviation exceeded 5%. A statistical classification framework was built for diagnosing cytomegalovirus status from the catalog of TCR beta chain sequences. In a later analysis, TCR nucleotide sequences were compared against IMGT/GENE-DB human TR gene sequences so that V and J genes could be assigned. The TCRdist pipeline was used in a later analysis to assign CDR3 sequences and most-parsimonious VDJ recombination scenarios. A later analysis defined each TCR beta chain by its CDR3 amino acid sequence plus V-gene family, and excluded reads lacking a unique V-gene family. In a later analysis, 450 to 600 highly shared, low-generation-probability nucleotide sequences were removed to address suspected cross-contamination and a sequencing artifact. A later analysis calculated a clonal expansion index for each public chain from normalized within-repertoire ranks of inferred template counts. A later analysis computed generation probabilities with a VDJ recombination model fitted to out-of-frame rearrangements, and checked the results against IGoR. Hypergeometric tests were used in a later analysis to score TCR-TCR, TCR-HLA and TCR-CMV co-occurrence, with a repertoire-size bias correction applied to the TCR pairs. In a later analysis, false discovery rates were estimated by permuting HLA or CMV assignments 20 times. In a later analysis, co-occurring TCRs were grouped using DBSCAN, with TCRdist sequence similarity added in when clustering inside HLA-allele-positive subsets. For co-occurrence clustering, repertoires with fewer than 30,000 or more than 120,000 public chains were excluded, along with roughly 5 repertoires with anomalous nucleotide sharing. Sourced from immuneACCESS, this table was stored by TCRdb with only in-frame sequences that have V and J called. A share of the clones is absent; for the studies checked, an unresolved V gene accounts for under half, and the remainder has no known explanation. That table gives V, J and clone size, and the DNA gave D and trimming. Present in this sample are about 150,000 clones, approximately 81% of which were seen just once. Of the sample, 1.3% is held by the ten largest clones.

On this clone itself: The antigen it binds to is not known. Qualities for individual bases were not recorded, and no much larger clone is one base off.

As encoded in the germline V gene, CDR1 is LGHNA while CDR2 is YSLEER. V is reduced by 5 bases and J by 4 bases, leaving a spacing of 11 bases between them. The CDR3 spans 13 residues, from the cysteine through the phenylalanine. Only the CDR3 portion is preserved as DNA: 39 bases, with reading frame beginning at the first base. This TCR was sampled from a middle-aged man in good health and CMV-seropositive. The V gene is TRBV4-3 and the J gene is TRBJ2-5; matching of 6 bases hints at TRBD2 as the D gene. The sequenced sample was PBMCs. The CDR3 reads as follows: CASSSRRGETQYF. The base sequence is TGCGCCAGCAGCTCCCGGAGGGGAGAGACCCAGTACTTC.